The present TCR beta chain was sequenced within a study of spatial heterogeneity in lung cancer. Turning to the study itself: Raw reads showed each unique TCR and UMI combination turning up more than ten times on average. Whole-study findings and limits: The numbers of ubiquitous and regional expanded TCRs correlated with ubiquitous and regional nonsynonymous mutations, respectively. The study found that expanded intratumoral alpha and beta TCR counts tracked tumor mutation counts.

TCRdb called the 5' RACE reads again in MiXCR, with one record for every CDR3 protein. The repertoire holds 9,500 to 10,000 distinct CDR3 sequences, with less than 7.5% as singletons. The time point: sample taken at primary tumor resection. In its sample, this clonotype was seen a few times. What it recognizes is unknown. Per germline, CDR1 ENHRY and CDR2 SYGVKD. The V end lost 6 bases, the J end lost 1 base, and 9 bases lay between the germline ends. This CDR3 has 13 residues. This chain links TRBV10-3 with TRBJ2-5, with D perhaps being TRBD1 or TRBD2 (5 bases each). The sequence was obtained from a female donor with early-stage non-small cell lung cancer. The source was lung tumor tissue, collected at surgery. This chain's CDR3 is CAISRGAQETQYF. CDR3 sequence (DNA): TGTGCCATCAGCCGAGGGGCCCAAGAGACCCAGTACTTC.